Sequencing of this T cell receptor beta chain was carried out in a study of beta chain features in type 1 diabetes (dated by TCRdb to 2016 to 2019). In the study overall: Mean age, gender distribution, total cell number and subset yield did not differ between patients and healthy donors. Across all samples, about 110 million sorted cells were examined, and cell number per subset correlated strongly with RNA yield. In the study, recently diagnosed type 1 diabetes patients and matched healthy donors were compared on the TCRB repertoires of their sorted circulating CD4+ T cell subsets. Regulatory and stem cell-like memory subsets were obtained from only 8 patients and about 8 healthy donors, while naive and central memory subsets were obtained from all 30 or so donors. The paper as a whole reports these results and caveats: In all four CD4+ subsets, TCRB CDR3 length was moderately but significantly shorter in type 1 diabetes patients. Patients with type 1 diabetes made fewer insertions and deleted more nucleotides at VDJ recombination sites, implying thymic rearrangement abnormalities. Because the HLA sub-analyses included only small numbers of individuals, any influence of HLA type on TCRB rearrangement was left unresolved. Naive, central memory and regulatory TCRB repertoires appeared more similar among patients than among healthy donors. Because cDNA was sequenced instead of genomic DNA, highly expressing activated cells could be over-represented, though the groups showed no difference in activation or CD3 levels. PCR may preferentially amplify shorter templates, but because patient and control samples were amplified and corrected together, any resulting skew would affect both groups equally.

Turning to this clone: There is no known antigen for this receptor. Per-base quality was not reported, and no clone a single base away is much larger than it.

From each donor, a single peripheral blood sample of about 116 mL on average was drawn into heparinised tubes. A BD FACSAria II was used to sort naive, central memory, regulatory and stem cell-like memory CD4+ T cells with a panel that included CD45RO, CCR7, CD25, CD127, CD95 and CD27. Every sorted population had a purity above 95%. PBMCs were isolated immediately by Lymphoprep density gradient centrifugation and stained directly without culture. So that batch effects would be minimized, each experiment stained and sorted samples in pairs, pairing one healthy donor with one patient. The entire isolated RNA was reverse transcribed using the High Capacity cDNA Reverse Transcription Kit, and thus expressed TCRB transcripts were sequenced. Deep immunoSEQ sequencing was applied to naive, central memory and regulatory T cell samples, giving an average of about 3.6 million total reads per sample. After sorted cells were lysed in RLT buffer, RNA was extracted with DNase-treated RNeasy Micro or Mini kits, with the choice depending on cell number. Each cell subset was processed on its own to prevent cross-contamination, while patient and healthy donor samples were processed together. The immunoSEQ multiplex PCR was used to amplify TCRB sequences from cDNA, yielding 87-bp fragments that span the CDR3 region. Sequencing of the amplicons was done on the Illumina HiSeq platform. The study's processing was this. Synthetic template baselines were used to correct PCR bias computationally, reads within Hamming distance 2 were collapsed together, and singletons that could not be merged were discarded. Reads were aligned to IMGT to assign V, D and J genes, CDR3 length, and insertions or deletions at six rearrangement sites. Within each subset, clonotype counts were normalized to sorted cell number, and only after that were true diversity and Gini coefficients computed with the tcR R package. The overlap coefficient, calculated on TCRB nucleotide sequences, was used to quantify repertoire sharing. Out-of-frame TCRB sequences from naive cells were analyzed as a proxy for the pre-selection repertoire. The immuneACCESS repertoire file appears here via TCRdb, limited to in-frame rearrangements. These files lack a portion of the clones; in checked studies, under half of the deficit traces to unresolved V genes, and the cause of the others is not known. V and J calls and clone size are copied from that table; D and trimming were computed from the DNA. Within this sample are around 240,000 clones, with around 68% of them counted one time only. The leading ten clones occupy approximately 0.05% of the sample.

The sequence came from a man aged 25-40 years in good health. Sequencing was carried out using naive CD4+ T cells from blood. The label giving this sample's cell subset or site can be read as: true naive CD4+ T cells.

The CDR3 reads as follows: CASSNAGSKNIQYF. The sequenced DNA is TGTGCCAGCAGTAATGCAGGGTCAAAAAACATTCAGTACTTC. The chain is encoded by TRBV28 joined to TRBJ2-4; the best D guess is TRBD1, with 5 bases matching. The cysteine opens and the phenylalanine closes a CDR3 of 14 amino acids. The DNA shown is the 42-base CDR3, in frame from base 1. V loses 5 bases, J loses 4 bases, and the germline ends lie 12 bases apart. Looking up the germline V gene yields CDR1 MDHEN and CDR2 SYDVKM. Here the CDR3 is joined to the reference TRBV28 and TRBJ2-4 genes, and the full variable domain is: DVKVTQSSRYLVKRTGEKVFLECVQDMDHENMFWYRQDPGLGLRLIYFSYDVKMKEKGDIPEGYSVSREKKERFSLILESASTNQTSMYLCASSNAGSKNIQYFGAGTRLSVL.